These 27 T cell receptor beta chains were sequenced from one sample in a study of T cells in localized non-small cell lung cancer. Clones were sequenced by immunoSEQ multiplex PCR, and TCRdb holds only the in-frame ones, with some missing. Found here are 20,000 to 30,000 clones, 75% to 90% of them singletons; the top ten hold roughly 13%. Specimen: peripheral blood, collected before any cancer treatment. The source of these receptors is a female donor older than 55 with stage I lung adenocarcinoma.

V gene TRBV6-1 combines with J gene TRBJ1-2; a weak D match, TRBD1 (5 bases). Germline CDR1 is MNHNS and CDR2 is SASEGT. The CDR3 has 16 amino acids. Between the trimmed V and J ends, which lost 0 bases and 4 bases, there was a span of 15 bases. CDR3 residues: CASSEAQGHARYGYTF. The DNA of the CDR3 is TGTGCCAGCAGTGAAGCTCAGGGCCACGCTCGCTATGGCTACACCTTC.

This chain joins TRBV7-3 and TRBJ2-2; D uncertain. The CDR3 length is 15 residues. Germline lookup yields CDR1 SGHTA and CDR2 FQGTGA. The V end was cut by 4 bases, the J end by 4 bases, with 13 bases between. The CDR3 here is CASSSYIGATGELFF. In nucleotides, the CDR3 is TGTGCCAGCAGCTCCTACATCGGCGCCACCGGGGAGCTGTTTTTT. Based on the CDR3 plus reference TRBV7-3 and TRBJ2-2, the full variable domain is GAGVSQTPSNKVTEKGKYVELRCDPISGHTALYWYRQSLGQGPEFLIYFQGTGAADDSGLPNDRFFAVRPEGSVSTLKIQRTERGDSAVYLCASSSYIGATGELFFGEGSRLTVL.

As DNA, the CDR3 is TGTGCCAGCAGCCCCCCCCGTAGGACAGGGTCGCCGAACACTGAAGCTTTCTTT. It translates to CASSPPRRTGSPNTEAFF. The chain is built from TRBV27 and TRBJ1-1; 8 bases match TRBD1. The CDR3 extends over 18 amino acids. In germline, CDR1 is MNHEY, CDR2 SMNVEV (reference sequence). The V and J ends lost 6 bases and 1 base, in that order; junction bases with no gene match: 16.

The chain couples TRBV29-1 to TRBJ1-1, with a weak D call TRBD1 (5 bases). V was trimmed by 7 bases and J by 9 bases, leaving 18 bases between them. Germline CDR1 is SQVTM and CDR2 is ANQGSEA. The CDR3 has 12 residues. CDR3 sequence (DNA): TGCAGCGGTACAGGTCAATTCCGCCAAGCTTTCTTT. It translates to CSGTGQFRQAFF.

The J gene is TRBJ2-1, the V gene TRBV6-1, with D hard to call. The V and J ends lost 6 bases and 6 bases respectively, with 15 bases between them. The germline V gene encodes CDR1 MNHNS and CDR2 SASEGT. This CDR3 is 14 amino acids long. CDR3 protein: CASSPPLEPNEQFF. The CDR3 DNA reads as TGTGCCAGCAGCCCTCCCTTAGAACCCAATGAGCAGTTCTTC.

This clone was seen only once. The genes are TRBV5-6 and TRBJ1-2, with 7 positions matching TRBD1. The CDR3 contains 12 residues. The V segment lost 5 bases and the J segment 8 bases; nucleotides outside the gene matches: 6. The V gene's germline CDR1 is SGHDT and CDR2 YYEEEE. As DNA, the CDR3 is TGTGCCAGCAGGTTTGAGGGGGCCGGCTACACCTTC. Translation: CASRFEGAGYTF.

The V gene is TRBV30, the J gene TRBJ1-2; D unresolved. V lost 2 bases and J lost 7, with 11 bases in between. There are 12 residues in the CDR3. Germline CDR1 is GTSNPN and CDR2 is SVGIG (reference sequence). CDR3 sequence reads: CAWSSTAGGYTF. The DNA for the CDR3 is TGTGCCTGGAGTAGTACAGCAGGTGGCTACACCTTC.

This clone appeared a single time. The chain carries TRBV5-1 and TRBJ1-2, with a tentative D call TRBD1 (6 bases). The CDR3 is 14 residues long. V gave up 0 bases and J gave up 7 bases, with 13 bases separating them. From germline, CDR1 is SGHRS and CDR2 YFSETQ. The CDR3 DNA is TGCGCCAGCAGCTTGGTCGCAGGGGCGCCTGGCTACACCTTC. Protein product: CASSLVAGAPGYTF.

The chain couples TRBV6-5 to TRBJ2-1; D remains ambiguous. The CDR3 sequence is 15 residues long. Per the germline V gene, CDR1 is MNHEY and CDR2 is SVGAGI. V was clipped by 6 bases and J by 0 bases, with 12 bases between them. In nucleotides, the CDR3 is TGTGCCAGCAGGTTACTGGCGCGCTCCTACAATGAGCAGTTCTTC. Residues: CASRLLARSYNEQFF.

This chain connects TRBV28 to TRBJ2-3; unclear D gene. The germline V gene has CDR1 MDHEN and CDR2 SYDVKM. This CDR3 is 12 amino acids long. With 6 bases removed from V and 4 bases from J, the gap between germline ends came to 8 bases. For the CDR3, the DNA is TGTGCCAGCAGGAGGAGTGCAGATACGCAGTATTTT. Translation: CASRRSADTQYF.

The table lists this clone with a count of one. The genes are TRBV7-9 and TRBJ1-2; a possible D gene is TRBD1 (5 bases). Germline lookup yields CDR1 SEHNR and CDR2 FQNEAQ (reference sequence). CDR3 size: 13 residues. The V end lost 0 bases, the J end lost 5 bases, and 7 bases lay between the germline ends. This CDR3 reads CASSLAGDYGYTF. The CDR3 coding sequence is TGTGCCAGCAGCTTAGCGGGGGATTATGGCTACACCTTC.

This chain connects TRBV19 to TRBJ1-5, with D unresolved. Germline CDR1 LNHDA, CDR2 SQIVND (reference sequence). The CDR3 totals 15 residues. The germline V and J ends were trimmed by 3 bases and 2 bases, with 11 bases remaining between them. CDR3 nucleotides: TGTGCCAGTAGTATCCCGGGCGGCGGCAATCAGCCCCAGCATTTT. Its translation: CASSIPGGGNQPQHF. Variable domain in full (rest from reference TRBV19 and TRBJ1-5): DGGITQSPKYLFRKEGQNVTLSCEQNLNHDAMYWYRQDPGQGLRLIYYSQIVNDFQKGDIAEGYSVSREKKESFPLTVTSAQKNPTAFYLCASSIPGGGNQPQHFGDGTRLSIL.

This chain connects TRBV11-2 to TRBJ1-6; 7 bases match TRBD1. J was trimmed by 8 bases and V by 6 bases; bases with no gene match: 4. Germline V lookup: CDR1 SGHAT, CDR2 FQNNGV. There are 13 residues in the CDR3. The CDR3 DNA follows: TGTGCCAGCAGGCGACAGGGAGATTCACCCCTCCACTTT. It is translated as CASRRQGDSPLHF.

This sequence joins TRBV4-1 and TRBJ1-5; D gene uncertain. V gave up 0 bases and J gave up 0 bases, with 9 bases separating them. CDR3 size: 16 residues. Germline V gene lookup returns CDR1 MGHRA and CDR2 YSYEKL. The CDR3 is CASSQEAIYSNQPQHF. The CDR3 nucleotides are TGCGCCAGCAGCCAAGAGGCGATTTATAGCAATCAGCCCCAGCATTTT.

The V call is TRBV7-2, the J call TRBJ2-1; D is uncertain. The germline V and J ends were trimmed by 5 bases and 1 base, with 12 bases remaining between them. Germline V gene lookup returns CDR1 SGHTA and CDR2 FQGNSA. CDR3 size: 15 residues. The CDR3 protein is CASSPVSASYNEQFF. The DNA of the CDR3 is TGTGCCAGCAGCCCTGTGAGCGCGTCCTACAATGAGCAGTTCTTC.

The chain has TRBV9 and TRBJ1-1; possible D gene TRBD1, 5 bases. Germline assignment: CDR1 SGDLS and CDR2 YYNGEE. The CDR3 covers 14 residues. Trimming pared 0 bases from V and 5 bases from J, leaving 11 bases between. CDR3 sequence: CASSVGGGVTEAFF. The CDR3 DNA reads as TGTGCCAGCAGCGTAGGCGGGGGTGTGACTGAAGCTTTCTTT.

CDR3 DNA: TGTGCCAGTAGTAGCACTACCTACAATGAGCAGTTCTTC. Its protein product is CASSSTTYNEQFF. This chain links TRBV19 with TRBJ2-1; no clear D. This CDR3 spans 13 amino acids. V was trimmed by 4 bases and J by 2 bases, leaving 6 bases between them. The germline CDR1 and CDR2 sequences are LNHDA and SQIVND (reference sequence).

The CDR3 loop reads CACGQGYGYTF. CDR3 bases: TGTGCCTGCGGGCAGGGTTATGGCTACACCTTC. The chain carries TRBV30 and TRBJ1-2, with D perhaps TRBD1 (5 bases). CDR3 length: 11 amino acids. Trimming took 6 bases from V and 5 from J, leaving 10 bases between them. Germline V gene sequence: CDR1 GTSNPN, CDR2 SVGIG (reference sequence).

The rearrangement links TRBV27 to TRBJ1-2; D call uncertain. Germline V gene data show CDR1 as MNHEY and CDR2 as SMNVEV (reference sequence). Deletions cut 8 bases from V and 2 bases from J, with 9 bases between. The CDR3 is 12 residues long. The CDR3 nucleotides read TGTGCCAGCGGATTAATGAACTATGGCTACACCTTC. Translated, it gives CASGLMNYGYTF.

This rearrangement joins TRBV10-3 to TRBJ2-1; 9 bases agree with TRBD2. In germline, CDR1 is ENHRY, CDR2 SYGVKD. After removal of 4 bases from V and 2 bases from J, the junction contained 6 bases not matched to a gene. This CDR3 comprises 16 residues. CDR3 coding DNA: TGTGCCATCAGTGCGACGACTAGCGGACCCTACAATGAGCAGTTCTTC. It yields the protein CAISATTSGPYNEQFF.

CDR3 sequence reads: CASSEGGRGYEQYF. The CDR3, as DNA: TGTGCCAGCAGTGAAGGGGGGCGCGGCTACGAGCAGTACTTC. This chain connects TRBV2 to TRBJ2-7; D might be TRBD1 (6 bases). CDR1 is SNHLY and CDR2 is FYNNEI in the germline V gene. The CDR3 has 14 residues. V lost 1 base and J lost 3, with 10 bases in between.

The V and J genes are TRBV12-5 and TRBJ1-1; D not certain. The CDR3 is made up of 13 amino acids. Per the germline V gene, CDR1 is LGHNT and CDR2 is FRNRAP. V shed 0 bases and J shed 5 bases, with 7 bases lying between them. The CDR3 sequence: CASGLVDGTEAFF. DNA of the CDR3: TGTGCTAGTGGTTTGGTAGACGGGACTGAAGCTTTCTTT.

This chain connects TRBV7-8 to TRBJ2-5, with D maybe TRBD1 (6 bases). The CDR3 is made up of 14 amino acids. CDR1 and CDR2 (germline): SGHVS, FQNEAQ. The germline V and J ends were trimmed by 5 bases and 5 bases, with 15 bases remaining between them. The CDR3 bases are TGTGCCAGCAGCGCCACAGGGCTGGGGGAGACCCAGTACTTC. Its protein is CASSATGLGETQYF. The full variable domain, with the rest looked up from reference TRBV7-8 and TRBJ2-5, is GAGVSQSPRYKVAKRGQDVALRCDPISGHVSLFWYQQALGQGPEFLTYFQNEAQLDKSGLPSDRFFAERPEGSVSTLKIQRTQQEDSAVYLCASSATGLGETQYFGPGTRLLVL.

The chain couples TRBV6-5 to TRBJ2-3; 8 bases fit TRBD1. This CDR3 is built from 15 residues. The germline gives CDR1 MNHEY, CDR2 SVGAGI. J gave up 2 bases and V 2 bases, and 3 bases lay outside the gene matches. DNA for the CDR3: TGTGCCAGCAGTTACCGGGACAGGCCCACAGATACGCAGTATTTT. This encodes CASSYRDRPTDTQYF.

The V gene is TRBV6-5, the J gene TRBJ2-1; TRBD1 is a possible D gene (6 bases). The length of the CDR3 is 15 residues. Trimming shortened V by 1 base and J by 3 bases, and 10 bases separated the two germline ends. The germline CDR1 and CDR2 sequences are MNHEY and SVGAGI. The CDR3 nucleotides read TGTGCCAGCAGTTACTTTGGACAGAACTACAATGAGCAGTTCTTC. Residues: CASSYFGQNYNEQFF.

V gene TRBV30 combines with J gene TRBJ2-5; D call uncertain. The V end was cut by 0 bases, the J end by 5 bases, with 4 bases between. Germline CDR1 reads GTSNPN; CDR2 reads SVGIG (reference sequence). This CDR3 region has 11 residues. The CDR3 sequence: CAWSVGETQYF. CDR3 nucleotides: TGTGCCTGGAGTGTGGGGGAGACCCAGTACTTC.

The CDR3 loop reads CASSWGTVLRAFF. CDR3 coding DNA: TGTGCCAGCAGCTGGGGGACGGTCCTGCGAGCTTTCTTT. The chain is built from TRBV11-3 and TRBJ1-1; possibly TRBD1 for D (5 bases). Trimming took off 4 bases at V and 10 bases at J, with 16 bases between the two ends. The CDR3 is made up of 13 amino acids. Germline-derived CDR1 and CDR2 are SGHNT and YENEEA.